A selection of T cell receptor beta chains follows, all from one sample in a study of cytomegalovirus exposure and HLA in healthy donors. Method: immunoSEQ multiplex PCR; TCRdb's copy keeps in-frame clones and lacks some. The table lists about 280,000 clones, more than 75% of them singletons, with about 0.99% in the top ten. The sequenced sample was PBMCs. The receptors originated from a woman aged 18-29 years in good health and CMV-seronegative. CDR3s include the opening cysteine and the closing phenylalanine or tryptophan. The order of the fields is D gene, V gene, J gene, clone size, CDR3 protein, CDR3 DNA. The D gene is left open where the match is weak. The size entry is marked missing in some rows and otherwise reads once, few, many or a size class.

>NA|TRBV4-3|TRBJ2-2|NA
CASSQERGLNTGELFF
TGCGCCAGCAGCCAAGAGAGGGGGTTGAACACCGGGGAGCTGTTTTTT
>NA|TRBV10-1|TRBJ2-3|NA
CASAGGGGDTQYF
TGCGCCAGCGCCGGAGGGGGGGGAGATACGCAGTATTTT
>NA|TRBV28|TRBJ1-5|NA
CASSLAAGGAQPQHF
TGTGCCAGCAGTTTAGCGGCAGGCGGGGCTCAGCCCCAGCATTTT
>TRBD1|TRBV5-8|TRBJ2-5|NA
CASSLEQGAVETQYF
TGTGCCAGCAGCTTGGAGCAGGGGGCCGTAGAGACCCAGTACTTC
>NA|TRBV11-3|TRBJ2-2|NA
CASSLGGGRNTGELFF
TGTGCCAGCAGCTTAGGTGGGGGGAGAAACACCGGGGAGCTGTTTTTT
>NA|TRBV15|TRBJ1-3|NA
CATSRGVNSGNTIYF
TGTGCCACCAGCAGAGGAGTGAACTCTGGAAACACCATATATTTT
>TRBD2|TRBV5-1|TRBJ2-7|NA
CASSLPTSPNYEQYF
TGCGCCAGCAGCTTGCCGACTAGCCCAAACTACGAGCAGTACTTC
>NA|TRBV19|TRBJ1-1|NA
CASSIRGQTEAFF
TGTGCCAGTTCTATCCGAGGACAGACTGAAGCTTTCTTT
>NA|TRBV6-5|TRBJ1-4|NA
CASSRGQAGKLFF
TGTGCCAGCAGCCGAGGCCAAGCGGGAAAACTGTTTTTT
>NA|TRBV6-5|TRBJ1-2|NA
CASTPNSIYGYTF
TGTGCCAGCACCCCTAACAGCATTTATGGCTACACCTTC
>NA|TRBV2|TRBJ1-2|once
CASSEGSRYGYTF
TGTGCCAGCAGTGAGGGCAGCCGCTATGGCTACACCTTC
>TRBD2|TRBV7-2|TRBJ2-7|NA
CASSPTTSGRLYEQYF
TGTGCCAGCAGCCCGACGACTAGCGGGAGACTCTACGAGCAGTACTTC
>TRBD1|TRBV5-6|TRBJ2-6|NA
CASSSGQGGYVLTF
TGTGCCAGCAGCTCCGGACAGGGGGGGTACGTCCTGACTTTC
>TRBD1|TRBV10-3|TRBJ2-5|NA
CAIRLTGLETQYF
TGTGCCATCAGATTGACAGGGCTAGAGACCCAGTACTTC
>TRBD2|TRBV27|TRBJ2-3|NA
CASSLLSGTSGTRTDTQYF
TGTGCCAGCAGTTTACTCTCCGGGACTAGCGGGACACGCACAGATACGCAGTATTTT
>TRBD2|TRBV9|TRBJ2-7|once
CASSVAGGIYEQYF
TGTGCCAGCAGCGTGGCGGGAGGTATCTACGAGCAGTACTTC
>NA|TRBV6-1|TRBJ1-1|NA
CASSHPGEGTEAFF
TGTGCCAGCAGCCATCCAGGGGAAGGGACTGAAGCTTTCTTT
>NA|TRBV19|TRBJ1-5|NA
CASSLKNQPQHF
TGTGCCAGTAGTTTAAAAAATCAGCCCCAGCATTTT
>NA|TRBV4-1|TRBJ1-5|NA
CASSQVEGQPQHF
TGCGCCAGCAGCCAAGTTGAGGGTCAGCCCCAGCATTTT
>NA|TRBV28|TRBJ2-2|NA
CASSLGGQLREGELFF
TGTGCCAGCAGTTTAGGTGGCCAGCTACGGGAAGGGGAGCTGTTTTTT
>TRBD2|TRBV13|TRBJ2-2|NA
CASIFQGSGSTGELFF
TGTGCCAGCATCTTTCAGGGTAGCGGGAGCACCGGGGAGCTGTTTTTT
>TRBD1|TRBV20-1|TRBJ1-2|NA
CSATGGGYTF
TGCAGTGCTACAGGGGGGGGCTACACCTTC
>NA|TRBV4-2|TRBJ2-6|NA
CASSPSGQSSGANVLTF
TGTGCCAGCAGCCCGTCAGGCCAAAGCTCTGGGGCCAACGTCCTGACTTTC
>NA|TRBV5-1|TRBJ1-5|NA
CASSLGDRSNQPQHF
TGCGCCAGCAGCTTGGGCGATCGGAGCAATCAGCCCCAGCATTTT
>TRBD2|TRBV7-2|TRBJ2-7|once
CASSLVWAGGANEQYF
TGTGCCAGCAGCTTAGTCTGGGCGGGAGGGGCAAACGAGCAGTACTTC
>TRBD1|TRBV18|TRBJ1-4|NA
CASSPTGAGEKLFF
TGTGCCAGCTCACCTACAGGGGCCGGTGAAAAACTGTTTTTT
>NA|TRBV2|TRBJ1-5|NA
CASREGVLKPQHF
TGTGCCAGCAGAGAGGGAGTTTTGAAGCCCCAGCATTTT
>NA|TRBV19|TRBJ1-5|NA
CASSPSLVDQPQHF
TGTGCCAGTAGCCCCTCCTTAGTCGATCAGCCCCAGCATTTT
>TRBD2|TRBV7-2|TRBJ2-3|NA
CASSFNLLAGKTDTQYF
TGTGCCAGCAGCTTCAATTTGCTAGCGGGAAAGACAGATACGCAGTATTTT
>TRBD2|TRBV14|TRBJ2-7|few
CASSRVGLATYEQYF
TGTGCCAGCAGCCGCGTCGGACTAGCGACCTACGAGCAGTACTTC
>TRBD1|TRBV11-1|TRBJ2-1|NA
CASTHTGTGQIEQFF
TGTGCCAGCACCCACACCGGGACAGGGCAAATTGAGCAGTTCTTC
>TRBD2|TRBV25-1|TRBJ2-1|NA
CASSEGLAGLLNEQFF
TGTGCCAGCAGTGAGGGACTAGCGGGACTTCTAAATGAGCAGTTCTTC
>TRBD1|TRBV28|TRBJ2-4|NA
CATQTGTKNIQYF
TGTGCCACCCAGACAGGGACCAAAAACATTCAGTACTTC
>TRBD1|TRBV29-1|TRBJ2-7|NA
CSVEGTGGYEQYF
TGCAGCGTTGAAGGGACAGGGGGGTACGAGCAGTACTTC
>NA|TRBV9|TRBJ1-1|NA
CASSVVAGNTEAFF
TGTGCCAGCAGCGTAGTTGCGGGAAACACTGAAGCTTTCTTT
>NA|TRBV5-1|TRBJ1-2|NA
CASSRQPSDYGYTF
TGCGCCAGCAGTCGACAGCCTTCGGACTATGGCTACACCTTC
>TRBD2|TRBV6-1|TRBJ2-1|NA
CASLGGEYHNEQFF
TGTGCCAGCTTGGGGGGGGAGTACCACAATGAGCAGTTCTTC
>TRBD2|TRBV28|TRBJ2-1|once
CASSLKGTGTRWRDEQFF
TGTGCCAGCAGTTTAAAAGGGACCGGGACTAGGTGGCGGGATGAGCAGTTCTTC
>NA|TRBV7-9|TRBJ2-7|NA
CASSLATGVRNEQYF
TGTGCCAGCAGCTTAGCGACGGGGGTAAGAAACGAGCAGTACTTC
>TRBD2|TRBV4-1|TRBJ2-3|NA
CASSQEGLAGADTQYF
TGCGCCAGCAGCCAAGAGGGACTAGCGGGAGCAGATACGCAGTATTTT
>TRBD2|TRBV29-1|TRBJ2-1|NA
CSSERDSYNEQFF
TGCAGCTCCGAGCGGGACTCCTACAATGAGCAGTTCTTC
>TRBD1|TRBV28|TRBJ1-2|NA
CASSYPTGDYGYTF
TGTGCCAGCAGTTATCCAACAGGGGACTATGGCTACACCTTC
>NA|TRBV5-1|TRBJ1-4|NA
CASSATPATNEKLFF
TGCGCCAGCAGCGCCACTCCTGCAACTAATGAAAAACTGTTTTTT
>NA|TRBV28|TRBJ2-3|NA
CATTDSTYTDTQYF
TGTGCCACCACCGACAGTACCTACACAGATACGCAGTATTTT
>NA|TRBV6-5|TRBJ1-2|NA
CASSYSDSSYGYTF
TGTGCCAGCAGTTACTCGGACAGTAGCTATGGCTACACCTTC
>NA|TRBV6-1|TRBJ2-2|NA
CASSPLIQHTGELFF
TGTGCCAGCAGTCCCCTTATACAGCACACCGGGGAGCTGTTTTTT
>TRBD1|TRBV5-1|TRBJ1-1|NA
CASSGQQGANTEAFF
TGCGCCAGCAGCGGGCAACAGGGGGCGAACACTGAAGCTTTCTTT
>TRBD1|TRBV19|TRBJ1-5|NA
CASSIIKGARGNQPQHF
TGTGCCAGTAGTATTATTAAGGGGGCTAGGGGCAATCAGCCCCAGCATTTT
>TRBD2|TRBV9|TRBJ2-1|NA
CASSVAGGSSGSGHEQFF
TGTGCCAGCAGCGTAGCTGGGGGGTCGAGCGGGAGTGGCCATGAGCAGTTCTTC
>TRBD2|TRBV15|TRBJ2-3|NA
CATSSGSGGATDTQYF
TGTGCCACCAGCAGCGGGAGCGGGGGGGCCACAGATACGCAGTATTTT
>NA|TRBV2|TRBJ1-1|NA
CATTLGRANTEAFF
TGTGCCACCACCTTGGGGAGGGCGAACACTGAAGCTTTCTTT